This TCR beta chain is from a study of human T cells and chemical hapten exposure. As for the study in general: Slight differences in pooled library volume were the main source of varying TCR yields across samples.

The starting material, unfractionated whole blood, was used for total RNA extraction. This clonotype has a count of ten or more. Its antigen is still unknown. A junction boundary mismatches the germline segment, possibly from a read error. Whole-study findings and limits: Among TCRs, those above 1 in 1000 frequency were unaffected by DPC sensitization.

Individual cDNA molecules (in the library) carried attached unique molecular identifiers. Original processing methods: There were a median of approximately 88,000 TCRs per sample, with a range from roughly 23,224 to 750,000. TCRdb reanalysed the 5' RACE reads using MiXCR and keeps one entry per CDR3 protein. These V and J calls originate from TCRdb's pipeline instead of the authors' own analysis. The profile shows tens of thousands of distinct CDR3 sequences, 6% to 8.5% of them singletons. The germline CDR1 and CDR2 sequences are SGHRS and YFSETQ. There are 14 residues in the CDR3. The clonotype originates from a male donor in good health. V and J are TRBV5-1 and TRBJ1-1, with TRBD1 matching over 7 bases. The CDR3 sequence is CASTLTGLNTEAFF. The CDR3 region has the DNA TGCGCCAGCACCTTGACAGGGTTGAACACTGAAGCTTTCTTT.